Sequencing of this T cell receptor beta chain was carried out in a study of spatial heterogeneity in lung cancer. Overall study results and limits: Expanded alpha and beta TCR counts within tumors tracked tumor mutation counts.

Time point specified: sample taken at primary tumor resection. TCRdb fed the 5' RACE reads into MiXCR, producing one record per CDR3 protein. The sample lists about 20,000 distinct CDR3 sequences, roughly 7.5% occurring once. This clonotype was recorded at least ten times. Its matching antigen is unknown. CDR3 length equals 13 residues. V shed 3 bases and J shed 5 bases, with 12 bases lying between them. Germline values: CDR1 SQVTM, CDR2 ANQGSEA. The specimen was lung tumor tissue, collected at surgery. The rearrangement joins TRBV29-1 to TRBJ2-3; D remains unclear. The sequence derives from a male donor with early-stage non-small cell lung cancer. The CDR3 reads CSVDGDRRDTQYF. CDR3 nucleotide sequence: TGCAGCGTTGATGGGGATCGAAGAGATACGCAGTATTTT.